These 23 T cell receptor beta chains share one sample of origin, sequenced in a study of cytomegalovirus exposure and HLA in healthy donors. A multiplex PCR was run with 60 Vbeta primers and 13 Jbeta primers. The method was immunoSEQ multiplex PCR; TCRdb's version includes in-frame clones alone and lacks a portion of them. The sample lists tens of thousands of clones; 90% to 95% were seen once. Sequencing was done on a sample of PBMCs. Receptor source: a woman between 18 and 30 years old in good health and CMV-seronegative.

This clone is a singleton in its sample. This sequence joins TRBV10-3 and TRBJ1-2, with TRBD1 as a possible D gene (6 bases). The V end was cut by 3 bases, the J end by 7 bases, with 12 bases between. This CDR3 is built from 13 residues. Germline V lookup: CDR1 ENHRY, CDR2 SYGVKD. The CDR3 loop reads CAISEGQGPGYTF. In nucleotides, the CDR3 is TGTGCCATCAGTGAAGGGCAGGGGCCTGGCTACACCTTC.

The chain recombines TRBV5-1 with TRBJ2-4; tentative D call: TRBD2 (6 bases). The CDR3 loop spans 15 amino acids. Germline V gene data show CDR1 as SGHRS and CDR2 as YFSETQ. V was clipped by 0 bases and J by 14 bases, with 21 bases between them. CDR3 loop: CASSLGVSDGTGEYF. For the CDR3, the DNA is TGCGCCAGCAGCTTGGGGGTCTCGGATGGGACGGGGGAGTACTTC.

A note on this clone: At one end the junction does not follow the germline gene, possibly because of a read error. CDR3 nucleotides: TGTTCCAGCAGCTCCGGAGCCAACACTGAAGCTTTCTTT. It encodes CSSSSGANTEAFF. V is TRBV7-9 and J is TRBJ1-1; no reliable D call. There are 13 residues in the CDR3. The germline CDR1 and CDR2 sequences are SEHNR and FQNEAQ (reference sequence). The variable domain in full, with the rest retrieved from reference TRBV7-9 and TRBJ1-1, is DTGVSQNPRHKITKRGQNVTFRCDPISEHNRLYWYRQTLGQGPEFLTYFQNEAQLEKSRLLSDRFSAERPKGSFSTLEIQRTEQGDSAMYLCSSSSGANTEAFFGQGTRLTVV.

The J gene is TRBJ2-7, the V gene TRBV10-3; 10 positions match TRBD1. The germline gives CDR1 ENHRY, CDR2 SYGVKD. With V trimmed by 6 bases and J by 4 bases, 0 bases remained unmatched. The CDR3 length is 12 residues. The CDR3 DNA sequence: TGTGCCATCAGGGGACAGGGGTACGAGCAGTACTTC. Its translation is CAIRGQGYEQYF.

This chain links TRBV29-1 with TRBJ2-7, with a weak D call TRBD2 (6 bases). Trimming shortened V by 7 bases and J by 3 bases, and 13 bases separated the two germline ends. This CDR3 is 12 amino acids long. From germline, CDR1 is SQVTM and CDR2 ANQGSEA. CDR3 protein: CSARGMSYEQYF. As DNA, the CDR3 is TGCAGCGCCCGGGGGATGAGCTACGAGCAGTACTTC.

The chain carries TRBV5-4 and TRBJ2-5, with D hard to call. This CDR3 is 13 amino acids long. Trimming took off 0 bases at V and 2 bases at J, with 5 bases between the two ends. In germline, CDR1 is SGHNT, CDR2 YYREEE (reference sequence). CDR3 residues: CASSLGPQETQYF. In nucleotides, the CDR3 is TGTGCCAGCAGCTTGGGGCCTCAAGAGACCCAGTACTTC.

The chain combines TRBV15 with TRBJ1-2; possible D gene TRBD1, 6 bases. CDR1 and CDR2 from the germline V gene are LNHNV and YYDKDF (reference sequence). V lost 4 bases, J lost 8 bases, and 17 bases lay in between. The CDR3 has 14 amino acids. In nucleotides, the CDR3 is TGTGCCACCAGCAAGGAGTCAGGGGCGGAGGGCTACACCTTC. It is translated as CATSKESGAEGYTF.

The chain joins TRBV29-1 to TRBJ2-7; possibly TRBD1 for D (5 bases). With 5 bases removed from V and 2 bases from J, the gap between germline ends came to 13 bases. This CDR3 is built from 13 residues. Looked up from germline, CDR1 is SQVTM and CDR2 is ANQGSEA. CDR3 protein: CSVNVDTAYEQYF. Written as DNA, the CDR3 is TGCAGCGTTAATGTGGACACCGCCTACGAGCAGTACTTC.

This sequence joins TRBV28 and TRBJ2-2, with 9 positions matching TRBD1. Germline CDR1 MDHEN, CDR2 SYDVKM. CDR3 length equals 15 residues. V was pared by 6 bases and J by 5 bases, with 7 bases of the junction left unmatched. In DNA, the CDR3 is TGTGCCAGCAGAGGACAGGGGTGGGGGACCGGGGAGCTGTTTTTT. This gives the protein CASRGQGWGTGELFF.

The V gene is TRBV2, the J gene TRBJ2-4; a possible D gene is TRBD1 (6 bases). Looked up from germline, CDR1 is SNHLY and CDR2 is FYNNEI. The CDR3 runs 14 residues. Between the trimmed V and J ends, which lost 7 bases and 1 base, there was a span of 11 bases. CDR3 residues: CASTGDQAKNIQYF. The DNA for the CDR3 is TGTGCCAGCACAGGGGATCAGGCCAAAAACATTCAGTACTTC.

This chain links TRBV4-1 with TRBJ2-1; TRBD2 aligns across 7 bases. The germline V gene encodes CDR1 MGHRA and CDR2 YSYEKL. V lost 2 bases and J lost 2; bases outside the gene matches: 9. The CDR3 is made up of 17 amino acids. CDR3 nucleotide sequence: TGCGCCAGCAGCCAATATCTGGAACTAGCGACCTACAATGAGCAGTTCTTC. This sequence encodes CASSQYLELATYNEQFF.

The chain combines TRBV19 with TRBJ2-3; D is possibly TRBD2 (5 bases). Germline V gives CDR1 LNHDA, CDR2 SQIVND (reference sequence). V gave up 0 bases and J gave up 7 bases, with 14 bases separating them. The CDR3 is 15 residues long. CDR3 region: CASSIDWARGNTQYF. In DNA form, the CDR3 reads TGTGCCAGTAGTATAGATTGGGCACGAGGGAATACGCAGTATTTT.

The CDR3 loop reads CASKLRGGGQGKGYTF. The CDR3 coding sequence is TGTGCCAGCAAACTTCGGGGGGGAGGACAGGGGAAGGGCTACACCTTC. The J gene is TRBJ1-2, the V gene TRBV28, with TRBD1 identical over 9 bases. CDR1 MDHEN and CDR2 SYDVKM come from the germline V gene. V gave up 7 bases and J gave up 8 bases; unmatched junction bases: 17. CDR3 size: 16 residues.

The V and J genes are TRBV4-2 and TRBJ2-2; 7 bases are a match to TRBD1. Germline V gives CDR1 LGHNA, CDR2 YNFKEQ. The CDR3 runs to 15 residues. J lost 1 base, V lost 1 base, and 0 bases had no gene match. This CDR3 is CASSQGQGNTGELFF. CDR3 nucleotides: TGTGCCAGCAGCCAAGGACAGGGGAACACCGGGGAGCTGTTTTTT.

In this sample, this clone turned up once. The V and J genes are TRBV28 and TRBJ2-4, with 8 positions matching TRBD1. The junction had 7 bases not matched to a gene; V was cut back by 6 bases and J by 3 bases. Germline V CDR1 and CDR2: MDHEN, SYDVKM. This CDR3 has 15 residues. CDR3 sequence: CASRPSDRGKNIQYF. DNA for the CDR3: TGTGCCAGCAGACCCTCCGACAGGGGCAAAAACATTCAGTACTTC.

The J gene is TRBJ1-4, the V gene TRBV28; D remains ambiguous. The ends were cut back, 6 bases at V and 0 bases at J, with 11 bases in the middle. Per germline, CDR1 MDHEN and CDR2 SYDVKM. The CDR3 runs 15 residues. The CDR3, as DNA: TGTGCCAGCAGCTCCTGGAGGGCAACTAATGAAAAACTGTTTTTT. Protein product: CASSSWRATNEKLFF.

The chain carries TRBV27 and TRBJ2-3; D unresolved. CDR3 length equals 11 residues. Trimming cost V 7 bases and J 2 bases, with 4 bases left between them. Germline V gene lookup returns CDR1 MNHEY and CDR2 SMNVEV (reference sequence). The CDR3 coding sequence is TGTGCCAGCATTCACACAGATACGCAGTATTTT. Translating it yields CASIHTDTQYF.

The V call is TRBV7-8, the J call TRBJ2-1; no firm D call. In germline, CDR1 is SGHVS, CDR2 FQNEAQ. The V and J ends lost 5 bases and 0 bases respectively, with 8 bases between them. The CDR3 runs to 14 residues. Here the CDR3 DNA reads TGTGCCAGCAGCGATAAGAGCTCCTACAATGAGCAGTTCTTC. Translating it yields CASSDKSSYNEQFF.

The J gene is TRBJ2-5, the V gene TRBV11-1; D is possibly TRBD1 (6 bases). Between the trimmed V and J ends, which lost 4 bases and 7 bases, there was a span of 16 bases. The CDR3 runs 14 residues. Germline V gene lookup returns CDR1 SGHAT and CDR2 FQDESV (reference sequence). CDR3 nucleotides: TGTGCCAGCAGCTCCCGGACAGTTCCGGGGACCCAGTACTTC. Its protein product is CASSSRTVPGTQYF.

This clone is a singleton in its sample. The rearrangement uses TRBV30 and TRBJ2-1, with a weak D call TRBD2 (6 bases). Germline lookup yields CDR1 GTSNPN and CDR2 SVGIG (reference sequence). Between the trimmed V and J ends, which lost 4 bases and 6 bases, there was a span of 16 bases. The CDR3 is 14 residues long. The CDR3 DNA reads as TGTGCCTGGAATGCCGGGAGCCTTATCAATGAGCAGTTCTTC. Amino acid sequence: CAWNAGSLINEQFF.

The V call is TRBV30, the J call TRBJ1-1; 10 bases map to TRBD1. This CDR3 has 13 residues. The V and J ends lost 1 base and 6 bases, in that order; junction bases with no gene match: 2. Germline V CDR1 and CDR2: GTSNPN, SVGIG (reference sequence). DNA of the CDR3: TGTGCCTGGAGTGCCGGGACAGGGGCTGAAGCTTTCTTT. Translation: CAWSAGTGAEAFF.

The chain couples TRBV5-1 to TRBJ2-4; 7 bases are a match to TRBD1. V shed 4 bases and J 1 base; nucleotides not matched to a gene: 14. The CDR3 length is 18 residues. Germline V gene data show CDR1 as SGHRS and CDR2 as YFSETQ. DNA of the CDR3: TGCGCCAGCAGCCTGAGGGGGCTGGACTGGCGGGCCAAAAACATTCAGTACTTC. It codes for CASSLRGLDWRAKNIQYF.

The CDR3 region is CAISDRGSYEQYF. As DNA, the CDR3 is TGTGCCATCAGTGACAGGGGCTCCTACGAGCAGTACTTC. This chain connects TRBV10-3 to TRBJ2-7; TRBD1 is a possible D gene (6 bases). Germline CDR1 ENHRY, CDR2 SYGVKD. The V gene lost 3 bases and the J gene lost 0 bases, with 6 bases spanning the gap. The CDR3 contains 13 residues.